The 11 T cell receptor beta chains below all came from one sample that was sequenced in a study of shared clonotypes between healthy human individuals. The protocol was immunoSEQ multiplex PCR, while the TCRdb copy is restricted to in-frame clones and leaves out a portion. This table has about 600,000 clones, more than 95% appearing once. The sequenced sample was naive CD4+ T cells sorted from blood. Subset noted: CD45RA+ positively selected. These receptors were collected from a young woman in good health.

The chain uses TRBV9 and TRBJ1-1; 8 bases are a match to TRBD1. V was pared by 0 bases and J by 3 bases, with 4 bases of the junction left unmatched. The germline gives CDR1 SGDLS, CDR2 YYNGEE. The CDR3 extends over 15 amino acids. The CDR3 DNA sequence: TGTGCCAGCAGCGTAGATCAGGGGGCCTACACTGAAGCTTTCTTT. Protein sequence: CASSVDQGAYTEAFF.

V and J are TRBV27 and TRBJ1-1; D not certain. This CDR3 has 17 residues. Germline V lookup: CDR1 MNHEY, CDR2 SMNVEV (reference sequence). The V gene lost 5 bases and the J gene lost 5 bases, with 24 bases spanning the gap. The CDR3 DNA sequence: TGTGCCAGCAGTCTCATCCCCGCCTTGGGCCACACGACTGAAGCTTTCTTT. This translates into CASSLIPALGHTTEAFF.

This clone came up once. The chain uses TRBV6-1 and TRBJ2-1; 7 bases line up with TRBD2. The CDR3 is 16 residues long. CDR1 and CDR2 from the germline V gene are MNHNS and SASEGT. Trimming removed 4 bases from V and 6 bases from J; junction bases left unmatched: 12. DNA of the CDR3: TGTGCCAGCAGTGGATCCCTGGGCGGGAGTGGCAATGAGCAGTTCTTC. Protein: CASSGSLGGSGNEQFF.

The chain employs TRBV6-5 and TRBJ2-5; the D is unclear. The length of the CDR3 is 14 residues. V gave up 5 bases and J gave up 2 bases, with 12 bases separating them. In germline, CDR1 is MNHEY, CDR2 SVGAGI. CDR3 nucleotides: TGTGCCAGCAGTCTAACCCTGGCTCAAGAGACCCAGTACTTC. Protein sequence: CASSLTLAQETQYF.

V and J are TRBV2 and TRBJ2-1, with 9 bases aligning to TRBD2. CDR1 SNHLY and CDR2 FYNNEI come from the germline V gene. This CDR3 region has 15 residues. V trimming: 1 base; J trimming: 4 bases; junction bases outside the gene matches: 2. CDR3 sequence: CASSEVLAGYNEQFF. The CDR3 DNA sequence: TGTGCCAGCAGTGAAGTTCTAGCGGGGTACAATGAGCAGTTCTTC.

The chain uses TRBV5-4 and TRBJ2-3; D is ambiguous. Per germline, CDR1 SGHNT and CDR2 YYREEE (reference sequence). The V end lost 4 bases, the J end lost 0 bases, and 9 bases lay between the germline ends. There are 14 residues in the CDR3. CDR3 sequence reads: CASSNYGSTDTQYF. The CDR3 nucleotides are TGTGCCAGCAGCAACTACGGGAGCACAGATACGCAGTATTTT.

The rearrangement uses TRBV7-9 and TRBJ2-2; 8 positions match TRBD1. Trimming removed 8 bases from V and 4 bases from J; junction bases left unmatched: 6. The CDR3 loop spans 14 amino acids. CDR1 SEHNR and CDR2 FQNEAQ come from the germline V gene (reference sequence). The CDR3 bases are TGTGCCAGCGACAGGGGCGAGTCCACCGGGGAGCTGTTTTTT. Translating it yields CASDRGESTGELFF.

DNA for the CDR3: TGTGCCAGCAGGACGGGACAGGGATGGTTCGCTGAAGCTTTCTTT. The encoded protein is CASRTGQGWFAEAFF. The chain carries TRBV6-6 and TRBJ1-1, with TRBD1 matching over 9 bases. The length of the CDR3 is 15 residues. Germline CDR1 is MNHNY and CDR2 is SVGAGI (reference sequence). With V trimmed by 6 bases and J by 6 bases, 11 bases remained unmatched.

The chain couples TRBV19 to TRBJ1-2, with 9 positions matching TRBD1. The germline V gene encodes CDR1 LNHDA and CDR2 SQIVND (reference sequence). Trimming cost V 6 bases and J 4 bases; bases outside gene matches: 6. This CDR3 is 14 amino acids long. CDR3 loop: CASRGTGGRYGYTF. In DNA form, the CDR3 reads TGTGCCAGTAGGGGAACAGGGGGCCGCTATGGCTACACCTTC. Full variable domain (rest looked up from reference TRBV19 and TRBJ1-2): DGGITQSPKYLFRKEGQNVTLSCEQNLNHDAMYWYRQDPGQGLRLIYYSQIVNDFQKGDIAEGYSVSREKKESFPLTVTSAQKNPTAFYLCASRGTGGRYGYTFGSGTRLTVV.

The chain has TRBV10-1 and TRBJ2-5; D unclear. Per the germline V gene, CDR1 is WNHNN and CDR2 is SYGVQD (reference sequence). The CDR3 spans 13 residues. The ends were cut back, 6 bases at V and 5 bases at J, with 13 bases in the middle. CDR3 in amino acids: CASSQTLRETQYF. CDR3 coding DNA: TGCGCCAGCAGCCAGACTCTGCGGGAGACCCAGTACTTC.

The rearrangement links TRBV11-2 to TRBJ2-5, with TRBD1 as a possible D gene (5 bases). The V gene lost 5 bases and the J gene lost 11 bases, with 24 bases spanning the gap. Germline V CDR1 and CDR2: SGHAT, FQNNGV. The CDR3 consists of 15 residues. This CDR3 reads CASSHYRTMIKAQYF. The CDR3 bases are TGTGCCAGCAGCCACTACAGGACCATGATAAAGGCGCAGTACTTC.